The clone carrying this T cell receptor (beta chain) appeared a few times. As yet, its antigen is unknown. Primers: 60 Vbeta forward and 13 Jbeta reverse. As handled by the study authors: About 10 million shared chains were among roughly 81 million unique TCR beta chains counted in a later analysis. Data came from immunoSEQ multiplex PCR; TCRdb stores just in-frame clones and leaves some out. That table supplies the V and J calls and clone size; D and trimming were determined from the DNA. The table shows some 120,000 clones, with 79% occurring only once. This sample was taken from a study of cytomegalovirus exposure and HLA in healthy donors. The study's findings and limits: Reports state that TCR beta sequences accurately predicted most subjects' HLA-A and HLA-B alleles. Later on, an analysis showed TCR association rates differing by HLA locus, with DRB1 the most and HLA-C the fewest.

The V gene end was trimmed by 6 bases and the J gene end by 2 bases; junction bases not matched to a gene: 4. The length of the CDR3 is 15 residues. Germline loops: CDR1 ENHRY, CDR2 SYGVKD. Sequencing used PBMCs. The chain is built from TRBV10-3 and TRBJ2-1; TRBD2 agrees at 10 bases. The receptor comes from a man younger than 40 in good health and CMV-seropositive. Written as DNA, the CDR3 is TGTGCCATCAGAATAGCGGGAGGCACCTACAATGAGCAGTTCTTC. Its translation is CAIRIAGGTYNEQFF.